The 6 T cell receptor beta chains presented below share a single source sample, sequenced in a study of control samples from healthy donors and cancer patients. Using immunoSEQ multiplex PCR, the repertoire was profiled, and TCRdb retains in-frame clones only, with some absent. The sample carries 100,000 or so clones, 86% recorded once. The sequencing input was blood. The receptors were gathered from a woman in her fifties or sixties in good health.

V is TRBV10-3 and J is TRBJ2-3, with a tentative D call TRBD2 (5 bases). The CDR3 loop spans 15 amino acids. V lost 4 bases to trimming and J lost 0 bases, with 11 bases between them. Germline lookup yields CDR1 ENHRY and CDR2 SYGVKD. CDR3 protein: CAISGSAVSTDTQYF. The DNA of the CDR3 is TGTGCCATCAGTGGGTCAGCGGTTAGCACAGATACGCAGTATTTT.

The rearrangement links TRBV5-5 to TRBJ1-2; 12 nucleotides agree with TRBD1. Trimming at V came to 0 bases and at J to 7 bases, leaving 4 bases not matched to a gene. CDR3 length: 15 amino acids. Looked up from germline, CDR1 is SGHKS and CDR2 is YYEKEE (reference sequence). Here the CDR3 DNA reads TGTGCCAGCAGCTTGGTTAGGGACAGGGGGCTTGGCTACACCTTC. Residues: CASSLVRDRGLGYTF.

The chain joins TRBV18 to TRBJ1-5; D is ambiguous. V was trimmed by 5 bases and J by 0 bases, leaving 11 bases between them. In germline, CDR1 is KGHSH, CDR2 LQKENI. The CDR3 length is 15 residues. The CDR3 sequence is CASSVDGNSNQPQHF. The CDR3 bases are TGTGCCAGCTCAGTTGACGGGAATAGCAATCAGCCCCAGCATTTT.

The chain links TRBV4-3 to TRBJ2-7; D not resolved. V dropped 0 bases and J dropped 0 bases, with 12 bases sitting between them. Germline-derived CDR1 and CDR2 are LGHNA and YSLEER. CDR3 size: 16 residues. This CDR3 is CASSQEVAVSSYEQYF. The CDR3 nucleotides are TGCGCCAGCAGCCAAGAAGTGGCCGTTTCCTCCTACGAGCAGTACTTC.

The chain joins TRBV4-2 to TRBJ1-3; no firm D call. Trimming cost V 3 bases and J 0 bases, with 12 bases left between them. Germline V gene sequence: CDR1 LGHNA, CDR2 YNFKEQ. The CDR3 runs to 16 residues. The CDR3 nucleotides are TGTGCCAGCAGCCAGGCAAGGACTATCTCTGGAAACACCATATATTTT. Its translation: CASSQARTISGNTIYF.

The gene calls are TRBV6-4 and TRBJ2-1; D is perhaps TRBD2 (6 bases). The CDR3 length is 16 residues. Germline-derived CDR1 and CDR2 are MRHNA and SNTAGT. The germline V and J ends were trimmed by 4 bases and 8 bases, with 21 bases remaining between them. The CDR3: CASSVNRDSGGHEQFF. CDR3 nucleotide sequence: TGTGCCAGCAGTGTCAACCGGGACTCCGGTGGGCATGAGCAGTTCTTC.